The 23 T cell receptor beta chains reported below all come from one sample, sequenced in a study of T cell responses to AZD1222 COVID-19 vaccine. Measured with immunoSEQ multiplex PCR; TCRdb has only the in-frame clones, and not every one. The sample comprises about 120,000 clones, about 90% of which are singletons, and over 1.5% rests with the top ten. The sample in question was peripheral blood, obtained on day 0 of AZD1222 vaccination. These TCRs come from an adult in good health.

This clone was seen just once. The genes are TRBV7-9 and TRBJ2-1; perhaps TRBD1 as D (5 bases). V was shortened by 4 bases and J by 6 bases, with 13 bases between the two germline ends. This CDR3 region has 14 residues. The germline gives CDR1 SEHNR, CDR2 FQNEAQ (reference sequence). CDR3 in DNA: TGTGCCAGCAGCTACCTCAGACAGCCCAATGAGCAGTTCTTC. Protein product: CASSYLRQPNEQFF.

This sequence joins TRBV6-5 and TRBJ1-2, with D perhaps TRBD1 (5 bases). Germline CDR1 MNHEY, CDR2 SVGAGI. The CDR3 consists of 13 residues. V lost 6 bases and J 2 bases, leaving 10 bases between the germline ends. DNA of the CDR3: TGTGCCAGCAGGGGGCAGAACAACTATGGCTACACCTTC. Translated, it gives CASRGQNNYGYTF.

This clone was recorded only once. The J gene is TRBJ1-1, the V gene TRBV29-1; D is perhaps TRBD1 (6 bases). The ends were cut back, 6 bases at V and 5 bases at J, with 16 bases in the middle. CDR1 is SQVTM and CDR2 is ANQGSEA in the germline V gene. The CDR3 has 13 residues. The CDR3 DNA follows: TGCAGCGTCCGACAGGTTGGTAGTACTGAAGCTTTCTTT. As protein: CSVRQVGSTEAFF.

The sample holds one count of this clone. CDR3 residues: CASSVEGGGAENEKLFF. CDR3 DNA: TGTGCCAGCAGCGTAGAAGGAGGCGGGGCGGAAAATGAAAAACTGTTTTTT. The rearrangement links TRBV9 to TRBJ1-4, with a tentative D call TRBD1 (5 bases). The CDR3 loop spans 17 amino acids. V lost 0 bases to trimming and J lost 5 bases, with 17 bases between them. CDR1 is SGDLS and CDR2 is YYNGEE in the germline V gene.

This chain connects TRBV6-5 to TRBJ2-2; D uncertain. V was trimmed by 6 bases and J by 4 bases, leaving 9 bases between them. The germline V gene encodes CDR1 MNHEY and CDR2 SVGAGI. The CDR3 is 13 residues long. This chain's CDR3 is CASSRGGTGELFF. For the CDR3, the DNA is TGTGCCAGCAGCCGCGGTGGCACCGGGGAGCTGTTTTTT.

This sequence joins TRBV7-3 and TRBJ2-3; D remains ambiguous. This CDR3 has 15 amino acids. Germline lookup yields CDR1 SGHTA and CDR2 FQGTGA. Trimming left V 5 bases short and J 6 bases short, with 18 bases between. The chain's CDR3 is CASSQDRSRWDTQYF. The CDR3 DNA follows: TGTGCCAGCAGCCAGGATAGGTCTAGGTGGGATACGCAGTATTTT.

The chain joins TRBV7-9 to TRBJ2-3, with TRBD2 matching over 9 bases. V was clipped by 6 bases and J by 0 bases; unmatched bases: 1. The CDR3 sequence is 14 residues long. The germline gives CDR1 SEHNR, CDR2 FQNEAQ (reference sequence). CDR3 sequence: CASSSGGSTDTQYF. In DNA form, the CDR3 reads TGTGCCAGCAGTAGCGGGGGTAGCACAGATACGCAGTATTTT. The whole variable domain, filled in from reference TRBV7-9 and TRBJ2-3, reads DTGVSQNPRHKITKRGQNVTFRCDPISEHNRLYWYRQTLGQGPEFLTYFQNEAQLEKSRLLSDRFSAERPKGSFSTLEIQRTEQGDSAMYLCASSSGGSTDTQYFGPGTRLTVL.

This clone has a handful of counts. The gene calls are TRBV6-5 and TRBJ1-5; a weak D match, TRBD1 (5 bases). Germline V gene data show CDR1 as MNHEY and CDR2 as SVGAGI. Trimming cost V 7 bases and J 2 bases, with 12 bases left between them. This CDR3 contains 14 residues. CDR3 sequence reads: CASMSSRGNQPQHF. The CDR3, as DNA: TGTGCCAGCATGAGTAGCAGGGGCAATCAGCCCCAGCATTTT.

The rearrangement joins TRBV6-1 to TRBJ1-2; the D is unclear. V was shortened by 0 bases and J by 2 bases, with 7 bases between the two germline ends. The germline V gene has CDR1 MNHNS and CDR2 SASEGT. The CDR3 runs to 14 residues. Here the CDR3 reads CASSEARKNYGYTF. DNA for the CDR3: TGTGCCAGCAGTGAAGCGAGGAAGAACTATGGCTACACCTTC.

V usage is TRBV19 and J usage is TRBJ1-1; maybe TRBD1 (6 bases). The CDR3 contains 13 residues. Germline V gene sequence: CDR1 LNHDA, CDR2 SQIVND (reference sequence). The V and J ends lost 5 bases and 2 bases respectively, with 9 bases between them. CDR3 DNA sequence: TGTGCCAGTAGTGAGGGACACAACACTGAAGCTTTCTTT. This translates into CASSEGHNTEAFF. Full variable domain (remainder filled in from reference TRBV19 and TRBJ1-1): DGGITQSPKYLFRKEGQNVTLSCEQNLNHDAMYWYRQDPGQGLRLIYYSQIVNDFQKGDIAEGYSVSREKKESFPLTVTSAQKNPTAFYLCASSEGHNTEAFFGQGTRLTVV.

This chain connects TRBV9 to TRBJ1-1; no clear D gene. V was shortened by 7 bases and J by 4 bases, with 8 bases between the two germline ends. Germline V gene data show CDR1 as SGDLS and CDR2 as YYNGEE. The CDR3 length is 11 residues. This chain's CDR3 is CASGRGTEAFF. In nucleotides, the CDR3 is TGTGCCAGCGGTCGAGGCACTGAAGCTTTCTTT.

This sequence joins TRBV18 and TRBJ2-7; D remains unclear. The CDR3 runs 13 residues. CDR1 and CDR2 from the germline V gene are KGHSH and LQKENI. Trimming removed 5 bases from V and 6 bases from J, with 14 bases in between. The CDR3 spells CASSEDQTTEQYV. CDR3 coding DNA: TGTGCCAGCTCAGAAGACCAAACTACCGAGCAGTACGTC.

The V gene is TRBV24-1, the J gene TRBJ1-1; D remains unclear. The CDR3 has 13 amino acids. The germline V and J ends were trimmed by 3 bases and 0 bases, with 4 bases remaining between them. CDR1 and CDR2 from the germline V gene are KGHDR and SFDVKD. DNA of the CDR3: TGTGCCACCAGTGATAGCATGAACACTGAAGCTTTCTTT. Its translation: CATSDSMNTEAFF.

The chain couples TRBV18 to TRBJ2-2; D unclear. This CDR3 has 16 residues. V gave up 5 bases and J gave up 0 bases, with 13 bases separating them. Germline CDR1 and CDR2: KGHSH and LQKENI. In DNA, the CDR3 is TGTGCCAGCTCAGACGACTCGTCCGCGAACACCGGGGAGCTGTTTTTT. As protein: CASSDDSSANTGELFF.

This clone was found once. Here the CDR3 DNA reads TGTGCCAGCAGCAAACGAGATTTCAATCAGCCCCAGCATTTT. As protein: CASSKRDFNQPQHF. The chain joins TRBV21-1 to TRBJ1-5. TRBV21-1 counts as a pseudogene. The CDR3 is 14 residues long.

This chain uses TRBV5-8 with TRBJ1-1; D not certain. From germline, CDR1 is SGHTS and CDR2 YDEGEE. The ends were cut back, 1 base at V and 1 base at J, with 11 bases in the middle. CDR3 length: 15 amino acids. The CDR3 reads CASSLYPVRNTEAFF. The CDR3 nucleotides read TGTGCCAGCAGCTTGTACCCAGTAAGGAACACTGAAGCTTTCTTT.

This chain links TRBV6-2 or TRBV6-3 with TRBJ2-2, with a possible D match to TRBD1 (5 bases). The CDR3 consists of 17 residues. Trimming left V 2 bases short and J 1 base short, with 14 bases between. Germline V CDR1 and CDR2: MNHEY, SVGEGT. CDR3 sequence (DNA): TGTGCCAGCAGTTACAACGCCGACACAGGGAACACCGGGGAGCTGTTTTTT. It translates to CASSYNADTGNTGELFF.

V usage is TRBV7-5 and J usage is TRBJ1-1. TRBV7-5 counts as a pseudogene. The CDR3 extends over 16 amino acids. The CDR3 loop is CARSLVGGFWNTEAFF. CDR3 DNA: TGTGCCAGAAGCTTAGTGGGCGGATTCTGGAACACTGAAGCTTTCTTT.

This rearrangement joins TRBV4-2 to TRBJ1-4; D is possibly TRBD1 (5 bases). The V gene lost 8 bases and the J gene lost 7 bases, with 20 bases spanning the gap. The CDR3 has 15 amino acids. Per the germline V gene, CDR1 is LGHNA and CDR2 is YNFKEQ. CDR3 nucleotides: TGTGCCAGCGTAACTAAGATGGGACCGTCTGAAAAACTGTTTTTT. The encoded protein is CASVTKMGPSEKLFF.

The genes are TRBV3-1 (or the pseudogene TRBV3-2) and TRBJ1-1; 10 bases line up with TRBD1. Germline CDR1 and CDR2: LGHDT and YNNKEL (reference sequence). The CDR3 runs to 13 residues. The V gene end was trimmed by 4 bases and the J gene end by 5 bases; junction bases not matched to a gene: 1. Written as DNA, the CDR3 is TGTGCCAGCAGCCGGGACAGGGGAACTGAAGCTTTCTTT. Translation: CASSRDRGTEAFF.

DNA of the CDR3: TGTGCCACCAGTGACCCCCGGGGGCGGGGGGGGCCAGATACGCAGTATTTT. Translating gives CATSDPRGRGGPDTQYF. The V and J genes are TRBV24-1 and TRBJ2-3, with 9 nucleotides matching TRBD2. CDR3 length: 17 amino acids. The trim removed 4 bases at V and 4 bases at J, leaving 11 bases unmatched. The V gene's germline CDR1 is KGHDR and CDR2 SFDVKD.

This rearrangement joins TRBV6-2 or TRBV6-3 to TRBJ1-2; weak D call: TRBD1 (6 bases). Germline V gene lookup returns CDR1 MNHEY and CDR2 SVGEGT. The ends were cut back, 4 bases at V and 4 bases at J, with 7 bases in the middle. The CDR3 loop spans 12 amino acids. The CDR3 loop reads CASSSTGYGYTF. The CDR3 coding sequence is TGTGCCAGCAGTTCGACAGGCTATGGCTACACCTTC.

The V gene is TRBV6-5, the J gene TRBJ2-5; weak D call: TRBD2 (6 bases). The CDR3 is 14 residues long. Germline loops: CDR1 MNHEY, CDR2 SVGAGI. V lost 5 bases to trimming and J lost 4 bases, with 14 bases between them. Written as DNA, the CDR3 is TGTGCCAGCAGTCGGGACGGGGGACGAGAGACCCAGTACTTC. Residues: CASSRDGGRETQYF.